This T cell receptor beta chain was obtained from a study of naive and memory T cell subsets. Cells stained for CD3, CD4, CD8, CD45RA and CD27 were sorted into four subsets. J was trimmed by 5 bases and V by 3 bases; bases with no gene match: 19. CDR3 size: 19 residues. Germline V gene sequence: CDR1 ENHRY, CDR2 SYGVKD. Both TRBC1 and TRBC2 were covered by a beta constant-region primer of two equimolar oligonucleotides. Four rounds of PCR amplified the ligated cDNA using nested alpha and beta constant-region primers plus SP2. One entry per CDR3 protein, called by TCRdb with MiXCR from the UMI-ligation and nested PCR reads. The data hold about 90,000 distinct CDR3 sequences, with around 6.5% observed a single time. General study points: Each distinct alpha or beta sequence counts as one clonotype. Over 85% of naive TCR sequences appeared only once, unlike memory subsets.

This clonotype was found many times. What it binds is not known. The TCR originated in a human donor in good health. The rearrangement uses TRBV10-3 and TRBJ2-5; the match to TRBD2 covers 9 bases. The sequencing input was central memory CD4+ T cells from blood. The CDR3 nucleotides read TGTGCCATCAGTGACCCTGCAGGGGTAGCGGGGGCTCGTCGGGAGACCCAGTACTTC. This translates into CAISDPAGVAGARRETQYF.